This TCR beta chain was identified during a study of CD8 T cells in ankylosing spondylitis. Whole-study findings and limits: Reported data indicate significant enrichment of disease-linked clones within matched ankylosing spondylitis synovial fluid. Typical of ankylosing spondylitis blood, it appeared, was a TCR beta motif of under 10 highly homologous variants. Disease-linked clones displayed a CD8+ phenotype and appeared relatively rarely in peripheral blood.

Trimming removed 5 bases at V and 3 bases at J, with 5 bases between. This CDR3 has 11 residues. This clonotype appeared many times. Antigen unknown. Quantitative 5'-RACE with molecular barcodes generated TCR beta libraries. Via MiXCR, TCRdb re-called the 5' RACE reads, giving one row per CDR3 protein. Of around 100,000 distinct CDR3 sequences in the sample, roughly 8.8% are singletons; the top ten hold about 30%. This sequence joins TRBV12-3 or TRBV12-4 and TRBJ2-7; D is undetermined. The source of this sequence is a male donor with ankylosing spondylitis. Sequenced input: blood, either unsorted or a sorted T cell fraction (not recorded which). The CDR3 sequence is CASSVSYEQYF. DNA for the CDR3: TGTGCCAGCAGTGTGAGCTACGAGCAGTACTTC.